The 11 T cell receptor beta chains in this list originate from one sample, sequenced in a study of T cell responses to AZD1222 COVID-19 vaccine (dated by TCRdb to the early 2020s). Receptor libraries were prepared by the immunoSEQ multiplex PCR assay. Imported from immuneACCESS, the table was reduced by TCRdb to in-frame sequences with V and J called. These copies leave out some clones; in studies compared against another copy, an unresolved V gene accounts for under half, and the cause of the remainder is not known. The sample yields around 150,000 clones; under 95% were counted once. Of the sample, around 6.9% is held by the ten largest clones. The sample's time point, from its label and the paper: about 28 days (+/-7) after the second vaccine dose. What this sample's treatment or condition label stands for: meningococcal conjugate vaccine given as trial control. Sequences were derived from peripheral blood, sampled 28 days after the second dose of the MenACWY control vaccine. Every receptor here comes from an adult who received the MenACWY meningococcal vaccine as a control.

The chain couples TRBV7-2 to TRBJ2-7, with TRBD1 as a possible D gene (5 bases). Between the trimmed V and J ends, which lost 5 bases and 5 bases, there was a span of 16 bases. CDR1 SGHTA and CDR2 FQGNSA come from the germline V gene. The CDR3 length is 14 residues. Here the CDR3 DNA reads TGTGCCAGCAGCAATCCCCCACAGGAAAACGAGCAGTACTTC. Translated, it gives CASSNPPQENEQYF.

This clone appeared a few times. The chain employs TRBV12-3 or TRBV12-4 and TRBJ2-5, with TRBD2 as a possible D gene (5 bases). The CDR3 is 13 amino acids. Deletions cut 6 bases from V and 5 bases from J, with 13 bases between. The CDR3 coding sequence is TGTGCCAGCAGACCGACTATTTCGGAGACCCAGTACTTC. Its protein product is CASRPTISETQYF.

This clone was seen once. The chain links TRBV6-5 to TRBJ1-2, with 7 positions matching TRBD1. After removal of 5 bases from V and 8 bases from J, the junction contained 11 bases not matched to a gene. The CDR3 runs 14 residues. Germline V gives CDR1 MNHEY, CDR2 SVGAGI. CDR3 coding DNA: TGTGCCAGCAGTCCCTCCGACAGGGAGGTAGGCTACACCTTC. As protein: CASSPSDREVGYTF.

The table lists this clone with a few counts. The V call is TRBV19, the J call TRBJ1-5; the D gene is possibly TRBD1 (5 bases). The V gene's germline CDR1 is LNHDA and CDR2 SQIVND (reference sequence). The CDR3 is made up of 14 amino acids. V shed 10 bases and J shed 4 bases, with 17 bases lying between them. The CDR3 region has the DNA TGTGCCACGCTCAGCCAGGGCAGAAATCAGCCCCAGCATTTT. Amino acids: CATLSQGRNQPQHF.

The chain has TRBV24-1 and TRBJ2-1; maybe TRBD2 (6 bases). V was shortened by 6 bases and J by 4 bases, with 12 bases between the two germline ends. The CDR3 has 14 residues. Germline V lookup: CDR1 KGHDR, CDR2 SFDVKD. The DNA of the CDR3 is TGTGCCACCAGTACGGCAGCGGGTTACAATGAGCAGTTCTTC. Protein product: CATSTAAGYNEQFF.

CDR3 region: CASGQGSYGYTF. CDR3 DNA: TGCGCCAGTGGACAGGGATCCTATGGCTACACCTTC. The chain couples TRBV10-1 to TRBJ1-2; 8 nucleotides line up with TRBD1. Germline V gene lookup returns CDR1 WNHNN and CDR2 SYGVQD (reference sequence). V lost 9 bases and J lost 4; bases outside the gene matches: 4. The CDR3 is 12 residues long.

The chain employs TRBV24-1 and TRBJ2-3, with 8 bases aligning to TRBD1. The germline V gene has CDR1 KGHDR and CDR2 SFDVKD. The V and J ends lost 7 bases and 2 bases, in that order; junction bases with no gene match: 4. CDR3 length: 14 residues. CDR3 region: CATRGDRTTDTQYF. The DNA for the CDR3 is TGTGCCACCAGGGGGGACAGGACCACAGATACGCAGTATTTT.

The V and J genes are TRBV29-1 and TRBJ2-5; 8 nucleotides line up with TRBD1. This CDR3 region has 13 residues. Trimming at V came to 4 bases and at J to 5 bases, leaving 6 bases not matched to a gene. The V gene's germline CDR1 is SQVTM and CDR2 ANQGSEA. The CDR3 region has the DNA TGCAGCGTTGCCAGGGGGCGCGGGGAGACCCAGTACTTC. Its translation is CSVARGRGETQYF.

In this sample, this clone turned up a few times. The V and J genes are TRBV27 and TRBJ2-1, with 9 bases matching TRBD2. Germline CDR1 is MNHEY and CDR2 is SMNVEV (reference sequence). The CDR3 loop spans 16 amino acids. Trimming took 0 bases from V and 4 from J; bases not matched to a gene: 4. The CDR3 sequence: CASSLSAGLAYNEQFF. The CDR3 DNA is TGTGCCAGCAGTTTATCGGCGGGACTAGCATACAATGAGCAGTTCTTC.

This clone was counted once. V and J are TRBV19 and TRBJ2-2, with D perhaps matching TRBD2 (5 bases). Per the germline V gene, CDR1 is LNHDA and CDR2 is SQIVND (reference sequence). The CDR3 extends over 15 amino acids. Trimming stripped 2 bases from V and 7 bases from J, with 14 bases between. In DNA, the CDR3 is TGTGCCAGTAGTATAATGGGCGGGTCTGGCGGGGAGCTGTTTTTT. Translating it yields CASSIMGGSGGELFF. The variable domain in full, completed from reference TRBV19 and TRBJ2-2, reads DGGITQSPKYLFRKEGQNVTLSCEQNLNHDAMYWYRQDPGQGLRLIYYSQIVNDFQKGDIAEGYSVSREKKESFPLTVTSAQKNPTAFYLCASSIMGGSGGELFFGEGSRLTVL.

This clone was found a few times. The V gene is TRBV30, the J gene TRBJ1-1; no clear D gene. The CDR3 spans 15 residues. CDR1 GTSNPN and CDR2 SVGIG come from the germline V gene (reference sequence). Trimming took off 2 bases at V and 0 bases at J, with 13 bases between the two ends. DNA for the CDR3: TGTGCCTGGAGTAACGCGGGTTCGGTGAACACTGAAGCTTTCTTT. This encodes CAWSNAGSVNTEAFF.